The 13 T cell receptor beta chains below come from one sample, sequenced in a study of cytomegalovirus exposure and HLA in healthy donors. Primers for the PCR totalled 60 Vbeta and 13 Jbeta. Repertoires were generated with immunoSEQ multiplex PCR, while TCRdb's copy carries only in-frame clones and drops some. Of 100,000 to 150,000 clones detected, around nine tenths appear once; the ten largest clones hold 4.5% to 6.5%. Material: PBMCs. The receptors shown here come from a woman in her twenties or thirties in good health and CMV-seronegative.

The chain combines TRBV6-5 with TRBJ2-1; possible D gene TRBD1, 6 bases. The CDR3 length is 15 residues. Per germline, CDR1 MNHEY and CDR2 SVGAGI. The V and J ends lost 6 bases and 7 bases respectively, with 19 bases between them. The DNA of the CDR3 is TGTGCCAGCAGCCTCAGAGAGGGAAGGGGGAATGAGCAGTTCTTC. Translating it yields CASSLREGRGNEQFF.

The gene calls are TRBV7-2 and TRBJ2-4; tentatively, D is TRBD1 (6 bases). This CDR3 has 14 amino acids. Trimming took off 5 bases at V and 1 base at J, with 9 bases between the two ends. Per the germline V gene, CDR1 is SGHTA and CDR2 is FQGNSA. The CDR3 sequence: CASSTQGAKNIQYF. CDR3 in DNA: TGTGCCAGCAGCACGCAGGGGGCCAAAAACATTCAGTACTTC.

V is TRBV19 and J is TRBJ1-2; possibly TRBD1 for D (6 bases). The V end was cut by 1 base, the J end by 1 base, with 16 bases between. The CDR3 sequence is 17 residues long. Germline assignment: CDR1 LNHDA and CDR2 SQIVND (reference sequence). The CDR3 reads CASSIVGSAGVNYGYTF. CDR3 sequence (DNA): TGTGCCAGTAGTATAGTGGGTTCGGCAGGGGTTAACTATGGCTACACCTTC.

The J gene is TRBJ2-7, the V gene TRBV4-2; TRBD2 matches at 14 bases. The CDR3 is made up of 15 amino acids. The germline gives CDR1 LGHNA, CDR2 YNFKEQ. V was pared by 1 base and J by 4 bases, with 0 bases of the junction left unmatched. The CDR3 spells CASSQGLAGGYEQYF. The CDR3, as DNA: TGTGCCAGCAGCCAAGGACTAGCGGGAGGGTACGAGCAGTACTTC.

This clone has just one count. The CDR3 DNA follows: TGTGCCAGTAGTATAGATCAGGCAGGGGCTGAGCAGTACTTC. Translated, it gives CASSIDQAGAEQYF. The chain links TRBV19 to TRBJ2-7, with TRBD1 as a possible D gene (6 bases). Germline CDR1 reads LNHDA; CDR2 reads SQIVND (reference sequence). Deletions cut 0 bases from V and 7 bases from J, with 13 bases between. The CDR3 length is 14 residues.

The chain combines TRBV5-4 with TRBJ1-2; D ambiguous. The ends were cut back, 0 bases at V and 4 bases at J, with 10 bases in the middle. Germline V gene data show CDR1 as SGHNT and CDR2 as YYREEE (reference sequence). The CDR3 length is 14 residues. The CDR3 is CASSLVEGSYGYTF. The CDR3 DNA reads TGTGCCAGCAGCTTGGTGGAGGGTTCCTATGGCTACACCTTC.

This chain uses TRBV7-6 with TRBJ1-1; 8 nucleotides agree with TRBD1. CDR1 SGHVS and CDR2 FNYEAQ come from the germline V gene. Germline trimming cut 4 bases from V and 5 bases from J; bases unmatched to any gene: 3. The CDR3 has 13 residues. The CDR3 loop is CASSSGGWTEAFF. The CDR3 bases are TGTGCCAGCAGCTCAGGGGGCTGGACTGAAGCTTTCTTT. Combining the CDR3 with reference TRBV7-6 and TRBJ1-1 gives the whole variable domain GAGVSQSPRYKVTKRGQDVALRCDPISGHVSLYWYRQALGQGPEFLTYFNYEAQQDKSGLPNDRFSAERPEGSISTLTIQRTEQRDSAMYRCASSSGGWTEAFFGQGTRLTVV.

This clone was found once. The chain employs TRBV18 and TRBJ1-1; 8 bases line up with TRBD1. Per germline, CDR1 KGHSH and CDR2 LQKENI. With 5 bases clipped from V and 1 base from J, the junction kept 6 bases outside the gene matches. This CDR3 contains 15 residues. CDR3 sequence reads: CASSSRQGTNTEAFF. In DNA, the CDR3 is TGTGCCAGCTCATCTAGACAGGGGACGAACACTGAAGCTTTCTTT.

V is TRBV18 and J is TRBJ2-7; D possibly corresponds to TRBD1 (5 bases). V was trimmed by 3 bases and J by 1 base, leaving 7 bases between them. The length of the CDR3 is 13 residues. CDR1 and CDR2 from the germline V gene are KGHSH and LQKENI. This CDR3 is CASSPQGSYEQYF. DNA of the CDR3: TGTGCCAGCTCACCCCAGGGTTCCTACGAGCAGTACTTC.

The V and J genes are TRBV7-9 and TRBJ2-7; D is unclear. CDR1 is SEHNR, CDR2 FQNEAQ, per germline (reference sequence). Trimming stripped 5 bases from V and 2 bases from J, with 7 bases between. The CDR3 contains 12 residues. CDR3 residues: CASSPGTYEQYF. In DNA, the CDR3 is TGTGCCAGCAGCCCAGGAACCTACGAGCAGTACTTC.

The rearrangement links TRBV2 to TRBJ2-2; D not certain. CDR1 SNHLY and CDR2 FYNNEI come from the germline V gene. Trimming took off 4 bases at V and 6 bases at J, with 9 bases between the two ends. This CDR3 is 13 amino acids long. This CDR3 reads CASSVEHPGELFF. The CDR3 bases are TGTGCCAGCAGTGTTGAACATCCCGGGGAGCTGTTTTTT. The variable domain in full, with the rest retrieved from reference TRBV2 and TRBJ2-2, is EPEVTQTPSHQVTQMGQEVILRCVPISNHLYFYWYRQILGQKVEFLVSFYNNEISEKSEIFDDQFSVERPDGSNFTLKIRSTKLEDSAMYFCASSVEHPGELFFGEGSRLTVL.

CDR3 protein: CASSQTGHGYEQYF. The CDR3 DNA follows: TGTGCCAGCAGCCAAACGGGACACGGCTACGAGCAGTACTTC. The chain recombines TRBV5-4 with TRBJ2-7; D is possibly TRBD1 (6 bases). Per the germline V gene, CDR1 is SGHNT and CDR2 is YYREEE (reference sequence). There are 14 residues in the CDR3. V was shortened by 4 bases and J by 3 bases, with 14 bases between the two germline ends.

CDR3: CASSLAAGGVYEQYF. For the CDR3, the DNA is TGCGCCAGCAGCTTGGCTGCGGGGGGGGTTTACGAGCAGTACTTC. The rearrangement uses TRBV5-1 and TRBJ2-7; 9 nucleotides align to TRBD2. Trimming at V came to 0 bases and at J to 4 bases, leaving 5 bases not matched to a gene. Germline V lookup: CDR1 SGHRS, CDR2 YFSETQ. The CDR3 covers 15 residues.